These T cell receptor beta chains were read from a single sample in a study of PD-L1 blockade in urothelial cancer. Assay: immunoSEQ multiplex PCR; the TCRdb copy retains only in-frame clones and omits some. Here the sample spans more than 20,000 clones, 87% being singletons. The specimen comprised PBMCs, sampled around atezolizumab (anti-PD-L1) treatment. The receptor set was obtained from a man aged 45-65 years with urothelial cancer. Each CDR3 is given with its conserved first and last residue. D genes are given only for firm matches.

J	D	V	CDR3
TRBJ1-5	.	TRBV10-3	CAISGTEDQPQHF
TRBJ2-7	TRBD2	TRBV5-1	CASSDGIAGVREQYF
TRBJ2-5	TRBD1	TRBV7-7	CASSKDRGLQETQYF
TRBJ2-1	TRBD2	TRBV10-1	CASSASRGGGQFF
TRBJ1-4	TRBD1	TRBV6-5	CASSFQNRDSNQKLFF
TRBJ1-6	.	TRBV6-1	CASSGENRVFYNSPLHF
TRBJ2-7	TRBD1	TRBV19	CASSFHRDRAYEQYF
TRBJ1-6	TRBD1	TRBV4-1	CASSQDKGGSHNSPLHF
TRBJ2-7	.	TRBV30	CAWSTAYSYEQYF
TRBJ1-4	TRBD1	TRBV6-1	CASSEEMDRLKLFF
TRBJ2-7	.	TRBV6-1	CASSVSGLPVVEQYF
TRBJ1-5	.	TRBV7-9	CASSEGGRDNQPQHF
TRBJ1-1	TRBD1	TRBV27	CASSLIPGQGSYAEAFF
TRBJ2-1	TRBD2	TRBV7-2	CASSLGLAANEQFF
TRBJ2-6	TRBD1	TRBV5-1	CASSYQPGTASSGANVLTF
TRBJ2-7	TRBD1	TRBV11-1	CASSKGQDLSYEQYF
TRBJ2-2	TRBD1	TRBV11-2	CASSFGQDTGELFF
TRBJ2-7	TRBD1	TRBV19	CASSRPTGQLGEQYF
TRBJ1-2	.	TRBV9	CASSVVNSPMSYTF
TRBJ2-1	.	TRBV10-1	CASSDPGNAYNEQFF
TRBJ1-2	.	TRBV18	CASFPGGQAYGYTF
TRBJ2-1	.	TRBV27	CASSLLGGGGQFF
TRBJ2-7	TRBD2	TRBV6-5	CASSVSGGAYEQYF
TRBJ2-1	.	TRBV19	CATTTRNNEQFF
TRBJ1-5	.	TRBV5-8	CASSLSGGVGQPQHF
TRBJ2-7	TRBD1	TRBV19	CATKTGTGVHEQYF
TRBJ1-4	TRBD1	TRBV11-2	CASSRPGQGYEKLFF
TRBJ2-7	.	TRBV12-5	CASGSPRLVGSHEQYF
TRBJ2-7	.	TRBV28	CASSPRLVLYEQYF